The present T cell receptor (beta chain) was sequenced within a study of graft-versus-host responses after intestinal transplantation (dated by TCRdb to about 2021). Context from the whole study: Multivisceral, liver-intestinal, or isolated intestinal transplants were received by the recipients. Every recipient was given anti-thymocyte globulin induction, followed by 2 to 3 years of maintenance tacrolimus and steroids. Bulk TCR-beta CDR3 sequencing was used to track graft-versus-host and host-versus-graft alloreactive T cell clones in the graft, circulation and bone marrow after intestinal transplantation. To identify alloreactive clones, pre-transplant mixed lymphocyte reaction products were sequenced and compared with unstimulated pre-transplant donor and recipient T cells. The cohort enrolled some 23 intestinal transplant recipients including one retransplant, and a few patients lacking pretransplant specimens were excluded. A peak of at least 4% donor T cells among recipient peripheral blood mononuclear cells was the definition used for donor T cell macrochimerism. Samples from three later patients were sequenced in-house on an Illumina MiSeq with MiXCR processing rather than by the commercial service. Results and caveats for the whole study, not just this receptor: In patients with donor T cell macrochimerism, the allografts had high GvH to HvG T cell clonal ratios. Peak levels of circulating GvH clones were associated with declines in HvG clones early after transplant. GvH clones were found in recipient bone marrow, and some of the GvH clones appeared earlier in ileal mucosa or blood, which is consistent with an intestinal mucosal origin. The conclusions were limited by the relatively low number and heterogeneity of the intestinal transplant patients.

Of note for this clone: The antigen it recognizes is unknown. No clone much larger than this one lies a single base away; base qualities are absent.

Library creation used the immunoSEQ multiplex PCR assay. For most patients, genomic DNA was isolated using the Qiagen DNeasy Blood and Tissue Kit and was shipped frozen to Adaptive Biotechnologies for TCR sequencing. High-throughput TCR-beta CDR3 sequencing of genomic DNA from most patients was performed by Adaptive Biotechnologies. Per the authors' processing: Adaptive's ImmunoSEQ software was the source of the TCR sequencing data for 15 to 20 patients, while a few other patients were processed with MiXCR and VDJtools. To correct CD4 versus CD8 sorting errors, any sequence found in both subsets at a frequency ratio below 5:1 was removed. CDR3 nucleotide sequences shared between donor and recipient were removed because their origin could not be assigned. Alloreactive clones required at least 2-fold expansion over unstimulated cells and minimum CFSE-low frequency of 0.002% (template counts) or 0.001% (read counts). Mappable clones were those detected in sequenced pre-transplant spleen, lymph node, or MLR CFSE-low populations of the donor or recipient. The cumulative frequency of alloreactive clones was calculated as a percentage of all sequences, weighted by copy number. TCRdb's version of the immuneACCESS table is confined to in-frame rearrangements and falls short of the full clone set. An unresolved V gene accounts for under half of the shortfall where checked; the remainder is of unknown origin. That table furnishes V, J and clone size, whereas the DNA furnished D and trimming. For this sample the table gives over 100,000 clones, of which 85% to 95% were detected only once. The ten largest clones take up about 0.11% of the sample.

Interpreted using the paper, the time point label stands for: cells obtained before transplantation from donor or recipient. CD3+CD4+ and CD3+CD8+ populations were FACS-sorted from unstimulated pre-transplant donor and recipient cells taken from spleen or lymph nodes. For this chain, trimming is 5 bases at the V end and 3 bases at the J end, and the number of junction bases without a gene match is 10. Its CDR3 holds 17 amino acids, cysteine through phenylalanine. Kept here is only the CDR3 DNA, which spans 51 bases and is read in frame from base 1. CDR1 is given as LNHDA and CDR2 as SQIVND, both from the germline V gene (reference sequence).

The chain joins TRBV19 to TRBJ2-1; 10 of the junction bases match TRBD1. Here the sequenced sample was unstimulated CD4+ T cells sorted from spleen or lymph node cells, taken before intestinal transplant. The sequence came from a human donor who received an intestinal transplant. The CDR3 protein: CASSAQTGGADYNEQFF. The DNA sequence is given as TGTGCCAGTAGTGCCCAGACAGGGGGCGCGGACTACAATGAGCAGTTCTTC. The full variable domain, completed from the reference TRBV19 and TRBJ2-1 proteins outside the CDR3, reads DGGITQSPKYLFRKEGQNVTLSCEQNLNHDAMYWYRQDPGQGLRLIYYSQIVNDFQKGDIAEGYSVSREKKESFPLTVTSAQKNPTAFYLCASSAQTGGADYNEQFFGPGTRLTVL.